A single sample is the source of the 28 T cell receptor beta chains below, sequenced in a study of T cells in Graves' hyperthyroidism and ophthalmopathy. Researchers took RNA transcripts and amplified the TCR beta CDR3 regions from them. When the TCR CDR3 underwent first-round RT-PCR, the HTBI primer set was used. Via MiXCR, TCRdb re-called the multiplex PCR reads, giving one row per CDR3 protein. The sample lists 650,000 to 750,000 distinct CDR3 sequences; around 15% were seen once. The specimen was blood. These receptors came from a woman younger than 35 with Graves' hyperthyroidism.

This clonotype occurred a few times. This chain joins TRBV2 and TRBJ2-5; the match to TRBD1 covers 9 bases. This CDR3 comprises 14 residues. Germline V gives CDR1 SNHLY, CDR2 FYNNEI. The V gene end was trimmed by 7 bases and the J gene end by 3 bases; junction bases not matched to a gene: 6. The CDR3 here is CASIAWDREETQYF. The CDR3 DNA reads as TGTGCCAGCATCGCGTGGGACAGGGAAGAGACCCAGTACTTC.

This clonotype showed up many times. The chain carries TRBV20-1 and TRBJ2-3, with D possibly TRBD2 on 5 matching bases. Germline loops: CDR1 DFQATT, CDR2 SNEGSKA (reference sequence). The CDR3 is 15 residues long. V was trimmed by 5 bases and J by 1 base, leaving 16 bases between them. The CDR3 reads CSAPPAVGGTDTQYF. Here the CDR3 DNA reads TGCAGTGCTCCCCCAGCTGTGGGAGGCACAGATACGCAGTATTTT.

This clonotype was counted many times. The V gene is TRBV29-1, the J gene TRBJ1-1, with a possible D match to TRBD1 (5 bases). Deletions cut 6 bases from V and 1 base from J, with 9 bases between. Germline values: CDR1 SQVTM, CDR2 ANQGSEA. This CDR3 spans 12 amino acids. The CDR3, as DNA: TGCAGCGTCTCGGACACGAACACTGAAGCTTTCTTT. Its translation: CSVSDTNTEAFF.

This clonotype was detected only a few times. The chain employs TRBV12-3 or TRBV12-4 and TRBJ1-4, with TRBD1 as a possible D gene (6 bases). The CDR3 is 14 residues long. Trimming took off 3 bases at V and 5 bases at J, with 10 bases between the two ends. As DNA, the CDR3 is TGTGCCAGCAGTTTGCAGAGGGGGAATGAAAAACTGTTTTTT. The encoded protein is CASSLQRGNEKLFF.

The rearrangement uses TRBV7-9 and TRBJ1-5, with D uncertain. The CDR3 is 15 amino acids. V gave up 3 bases and J gave up 2 bases, with 11 bases separating them. Germline V CDR1 and CDR2: SEHNR, FQNEAQ (reference sequence). Here the CDR3 DNA reads TGTGCCAGCAGCTTCGGGAACTCACGCAATCAGCCCCAGCATTTT. This gives the protein CASSFGNSRNQPQHF. Full variable domain (outside the CDR3, taken from reference TRBV7-9 and TRBJ1-5): DTGVSQNPRHKITKRGQNVTFRCDPISEHNRLYWYRQTLGQGPEFLTYFQNEAQLEKSRLLSDRFSAERPKGSFSTLEIQRTEQGDSAMYLCASSFGNSRNQPQHFGDGTRLSIL.

This clonotype was picked up many times. The chain has TRBV20-1 and TRBJ2-3; a possible D gene is TRBD2 (5 bases). The V and J ends lost 6 bases and 4 bases respectively, with 17 bases between them. Germline values: CDR1 DFQATT, CDR2 SNEGSKA (reference sequence). CDR3 length equals 14 residues. In nucleotides, the CDR3 is TGCAGTGCCTATATAGCGATGTCCCCAGATACGCAGTATTTT. Amino acid sequence: CSAYIAMSPDTQYF.

This clonotype occurred many times. The CDR3 is CASSFRGRPPSYNEQFF. For the CDR3, the DNA is TGTGCCAGCAGCTTTCGCGGGAGGCCCCCCTCCTACAATGAGCAGTTCTTC. This chain connects TRBV7-2 to TRBJ2-1; 8 nucleotides match TRBD2. Germline V gives CDR1 SGHTA, CDR2 FQGNSA. The CDR3 contains 17 residues. The J segment lost 0 bases and the V segment lost 3 bases, leaving 7 bases of the junction unmatched.

This clonotype was found many times. The chain links TRBV5-6 to TRBJ2-2; D is undetermined. The CDR3 is 14 residues long. V was clipped by 0 bases and J by 3 bases, with 6 bases between them. The germline V gene has CDR1 SGHDT and CDR2 YYEEEE. Written as DNA, the CDR3 is TGTGCCAGCAGCTTGGGAAGGTACACCGGGGAGCTGTTTTTT. As protein: CASSLGRYTGELFF.

This clonotype turned up a few times. V is TRBV12-3 or TRBV12-4 and J is TRBJ1-1; TRBD1 aligns across 11 bases. With 6 bases clipped from V and 7 bases from J, the junction kept 7 bases outside the gene matches. This CDR3 contains 14 residues. Here the CDR3 reads CASRFGQGAYEAFF. The CDR3 DNA is TGTGCCAGCAGATTCGGACAGGGGGCCTATGAAGCTTTCTTT.

The chain is built from TRBV18 and TRBJ1-3, with TRBD1 as a possible D gene (6 bases). Germline CDR1 KGHSH, CDR2 LQKENI. V shed 2 bases and J shed 4 bases, with 15 bases lying between them. The CDR3 is 16 amino acids. In DNA, the CDR3 is TGTGCCAGCTCACCAAATGGGGGGCTACAAGGAAACACCATATATTTT. Translating gives CASSPNGGLQGNTIYF.

The chain links TRBV7-9 to TRBJ1-5, with D tentatively TRBD1 (6 bases). Per the germline V gene, CDR1 is SEHNR and CDR2 is FQNEAQ (reference sequence). This CDR3 contains 13 residues. Between the trimmed V and J ends, which lost 4 bases and 12 bases, there was a span of 16 bases. The CDR3 loop reads CASSSPGDECQHF. The CDR3 DNA sequence: TGTGCCAGCAGCTCTCCAGGGGATGAGTGCCAGCATTTT.

This clonotype was recorded many times. The chain is built from TRBV5-1 and TRBJ2-2, with D perhaps matching TRBD2 (5 bases). This CDR3 comprises 13 residues. Germline V gives CDR1 SGHRS, CDR2 YFSETQ. Trimming removed 6 bases at V and 5 bases at J, with 11 bases between. In nucleotides, the CDR3 is TGCGCCAGCAAGACGGGAAGGACCGGGGAGCTGTTTTTT. It specifies CASKTGRTGELFF. Based on the CDR3 plus reference TRBV5-1 and TRBJ2-2, the full variable domain is KAGVTQTPRYLIKTRGQQVTLSCSPISGHRSVSWYQQTPGQGLQFLFEYFSETQRNKGNFPGRFSGRQFSNSRSEMNVSTLELGDSALYLCASKTGRTGELFFGEGSRLTVL.

This chain joins TRBV7-6 and TRBJ1-5; D remains ambiguous. V lost 1 base, J lost 3 bases, and 13 bases lay in between. The CDR3 sequence is 16 residues long. Per the germline V gene, CDR1 is SGHVS and CDR2 is FNYEAQ. CDR3 bases: TGTGCCAGCAGCTTAGGCACCCGAGGTTACAATCAGCCCCAGCATTTT. Its translation: CASSLGTRGYNQPQHF.

This clonotype was counted at least ten times. V usage is TRBV30 and J usage is TRBJ2-3; tentatively, D is TRBD2 (6 bases). Per germline, CDR1 GTSNPN and CDR2 SVGIG (reference sequence). V gave up 0 bases and J gave up 4 bases, with 8 bases separating them. The CDR3 runs to 13 residues. This CDR3 reads CAWSVGGADTQYF. The CDR3 nucleotides read TGTGCCTGGAGTGTAGGAGGGGCAGATACGCAGTATTTT.

This clonotype was found a few times. The genes are TRBV7-9 and TRBJ2-1, with 10 bases that match TRBD2. The CDR3 sequence is 18 residues long. The ends lost 5 bases at V and 1 base at J; junction bases unmatched: 11. Germline V gene lookup returns CDR1 SEHNR and CDR2 FQNEAQ (reference sequence). Here the CDR3 reads CASSARGGSGRSYNEQFF. DNA of the CDR3: TGTGCCAGCAGCGCGAGGGGGGGTAGCGGGAGGTCCTACAATGAGCAGTTCTTC.

As regards this clonotype: A much larger clone is a single base away; this may be a read error. This chain connects TRBV28 to TRBJ1-5; no clear D. The V end lost 3 bases, the J end lost 6 bases, and 18 bases lay between the germline ends. In germline, CDR1 is MDHEN, CDR2 SYDVKM. CDR3 length equals 16 residues. This CDR3 reads CASSFGRAGGGQPQHF. CDR3 DNA sequence: TGTGCCAGCAGTTTCGGACGGGCTGGAGGTGGTCAGCCCCAGCATTTT.

This clonotype was counted only a few times. The genes are TRBV6-2 or TRBV6-3 and TRBJ2-7; 11 bases match TRBD2. Germline V gene lookup returns CDR1 MNHEY and CDR2 SVGEGT. This CDR3 region has 14 residues. The trim removed 10 bases at V and 4 bases at J, leaving 9 bases unmatched. CDR3 sequence (DNA): TGTGCCACCAACCCGGGACTAGCGGCTTACGAGCAGTACTTC. The encoded protein is CATNPGLAAYEQYF.

The sample holds a few counts of this clonotype. A much larger clone lies one base from this, so it may be a read error. The chain couples TRBV11-2 to TRBJ2-7; D not certain. CDR1 SGHAT and CDR2 FQNNGV come from the germline V gene. The CDR3 runs to 12 residues. The chain's CDR3 is CARSLDRAEQYF. The CDR3 coding sequence is TGTGCCCGCAGCTTAGATCGTGCCGAGCAGTACTTC.

There are a few counts of this clonotype. The chain joins TRBV6-2 or TRBV6-3 to TRBJ1-3; D is undetermined. The germline V gene encodes CDR1 MNHEY and CDR2 SVGEGT. The CDR3 covers 14 residues. Between the trimmed V and J ends, which lost 7 bases and 4 bases, there was a span of 14 bases. The CDR3 region has the DNA TGTGCCAGCACCCCCTGGGTTGGGGGAAACACCATATATTTT. This encodes CASTPWVGGNTIYF.

Only a few counts were recorded for this clonotype. The V call is TRBV13, the J call TRBJ2-3; no clear D. The CDR3 covers 16 residues. CDR1 and CDR2 from the germline V gene are PRHDT and FYEKMQ (reference sequence). Trimming took off 0 bases at V and 6 bases at J, with 16 bases between the two ends. The CDR3, as DNA: TGTGCCAGCAGCTTAGGGAGGACGTTTAAAGCTGATACGCAGTATTTT. Encoded protein: CASSLGRTFKADTQYF.

This clonotype occurred many times. This sequence joins TRBV30 and TRBJ2-3, with no clear D. Germline V gene data show CDR1 as GTSNPN and CDR2 as SVGIG (reference sequence). CDR3 length: 13 residues. V was trimmed by 1 base and J by 5 bases, leaving 10 bases between them. The CDR3 DNA sequence: TGTGCCTGGAGTGGGCCTGCCCAAGATACGCAGTATTTT. Amino acid sequence: CAWSGPAQDTQYF.

This clonotype turned up a few times. The chain carries TRBV5-1 and TRBJ2-2, with TRBD2 identical over 13 bases. The ends lost 4 bases at V and 6 bases at J; junction bases unmatched: 9. The V gene's germline CDR1 is SGHRS and CDR2 YFSETQ. The CDR3 has 17 residues. CDR3 amino acids: CASSGPRTSGRPGELFF. The CDR3 DNA follows: TGCGCCAGCAGCGGCCCCAGGACTAGCGGGAGACCCGGGGAGCTGTTTTTT.

This clonotype came up a few times. The chain recombines TRBV12-3 or TRBV12-4 with TRBJ2-3, with 12 bases identical to TRBD2. J gave up 2 bases and V 2 bases, and 8 bases lay outside the gene matches. The CDR3 spans 18 residues. CDR3 amino acids: CASSLPSGLAGITDTQYF. The CDR3 DNA follows: TGTGCCAGCAGTTTACCCTCTGGACTAGCGGGAATCACAGATACGCAGTATTTT.

This clonotype was picked up many times. Here the CDR3 reads CASSYSTGYYGYTF. CDR3 DNA sequence: TGTGCCAGCAGTTACTCTACAGGGTACTATGGCTACACCTTC. J is TRBJ1-2 and V is TRBV6-2 or TRBV6-3, with D maybe TRBD1 (6 bases). Germline loops: CDR1 MNHEY, CDR2 SVGEGT. Trimming took off 0 bases at V and 3 bases at J, with 8 bases between the two ends. This CDR3 has 14 amino acids.

With regard to this clonotype: As the CDR3 is not closed by the conserved phenylalanine or tryptophan, this likely results from a read error. The chain couples TRBV29-1 to TRBJ2-7; TRBD2 agrees at 10 bases. V shed 2 bases and J 4 bases; nucleotides not matched to a gene: 5. CDR3 length: 14 residues. Looked up from germline, CDR1 is SQVTM and CDR2 is ANQGSEA. The CDR3 region is CSVEPIAGGYEQYL. CDR3 nucleotides: TGCAGCGTTGAACCCATAGCGGGAGGTTACGAGCAGTACCTC.

This clonotype has at least ten counts. V gene TRBV3-1 combines with J gene TRBJ2-1; 7 bases are shared with TRBD2. The junction had 2 bases not matched to a gene; V was cut back by 3 bases and J by 6 bases. The CDR3 consists of 13 residues. Germline values: CDR1 LGHDT, CDR2 YNNKEL (reference sequence). CDR3: CASSQRELNEQFF. The DNA for the CDR3 is TGTGCCAGCAGCCAGCGGGAGCTCAATGAGCAGTTCTTC.

The rearrangement joins TRBV5-1 to TRBJ2-7; TRBD1 aligns across 9 bases. Trimming at V came to 4 bases and at J to 5 bases, leaving 10 bases not matched to a gene. The CDR3 contains 15 residues. The germline V gene has CDR1 SGHRS and CDR2 YFSETQ. The CDR3: CASSPLPGQGNEQYF. The DNA for the CDR3 is TGCGCCAGCAGCCCCCTCCCGGGACAGGGAAACGAGCAGTACTTC.

This chain uses TRBV29-1 with TRBJ1-1, with no clear D. Deletions cut 6 bases from V and 2 bases from J, with 13 bases between. Germline assignment: CDR1 SQVTM and CDR2 ANQGSEA. This CDR3 contains 13 residues. CDR3 DNA sequence: TGCAGCGTCCTAGGACCTATTAACACTGAAGCTTTCTTT. Translated, it gives CSVLGPINTEAFF.